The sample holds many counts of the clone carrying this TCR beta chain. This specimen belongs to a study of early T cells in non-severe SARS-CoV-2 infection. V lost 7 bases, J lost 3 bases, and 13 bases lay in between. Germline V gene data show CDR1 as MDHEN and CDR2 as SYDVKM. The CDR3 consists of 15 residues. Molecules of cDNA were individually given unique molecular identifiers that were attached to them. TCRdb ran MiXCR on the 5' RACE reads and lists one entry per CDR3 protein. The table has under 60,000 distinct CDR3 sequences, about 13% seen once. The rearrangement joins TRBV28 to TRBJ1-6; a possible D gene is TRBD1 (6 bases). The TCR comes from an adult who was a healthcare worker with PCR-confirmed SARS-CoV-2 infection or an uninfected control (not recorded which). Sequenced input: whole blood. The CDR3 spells CASTFGQYYNSPLHF. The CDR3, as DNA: TGTGCCAGCACCTTCGGACAGTACTATAATTCACCCCTCCACTTT.